This TCR beta chain was retrieved from a study of cytomegalovirus exposure and HLA in healthy donors. Study conclusions and caveats: The authors later found HLA-associated TCR beta chains more clonally expanded than equally common others.

V shed 0 bases, J shed 8 bases, and the junction held 4 bases outside the gene matches. CDR1 and CDR2 (germline): MGHRA, YSYEKL. CDR3 length: 16 residues. This clone is a singleton in its sample. Its target is unknown. Healthy bone marrow donors formed the donor group. Primers for the PCR totalled 60 Vbeta and 13 Jbeta. Methods used by the authors: Later, an analysis found around 77 million unique TCR beta chains, and approximately 10 million of these were shared. Generated by immunoSEQ multiplex PCR, the TCRdb table keeps only in-frame clones and is missing some. V, J and clone size are those of that table, while D and trimming were read from the DNA. The table records about 200,000 clones, approximately 85% of them present only once.

The chain carries TRBV4-1 and TRBJ2-3, with 14 bases matching TRBD2. The source of this sequence is a woman aged 45-60 years in good health and CMV-seronegative. The material sequenced was PBMCs. This CDR3 reads CASSQEGTSGSGTQYF. The CDR3 DNA sequence: TGCGCCAGCAGCCAAGAGGGGACTAGCGGGAGCGGTACGCAGTATTTT.